The 13 T cell receptor beta chains given below trace back to one sample, sequenced in a study of CD8+CD57+ T cells in acquired aplastic anemia. Patients chosen for sequencing had CD8+CD57+ cells that had expanded, as shown by flow cytometry. Template material for TCR beta VDJ and CDR3 profiling consisted of genomic DNA. TCRdb passed the reads through MiXCR, listing each CDR3 protein once. The table lists about 120,000 distinct CDR3 sequences, 50% to 70% of them singletons. The sample comprised sorted CD4+, CD8+, or CD8+CD57+ T cells (not recorded which) from PBMCs. These receptors were obtained from a human donor with aplastic anemia.

The chain employs TRBV7-9 and TRBJ2-5; the D gene could be TRBD1 or TRBD2 (5 bases each). The CDR3 length is 13 residues. The germline gives CDR1 SEHNR, CDR2 FQNEAQ (reference sequence). The V gene lost 4 bases and the J gene lost 5 bases, with 11 bases spanning the gap. The CDR3 spells CASSSGPQETQYF. The CDR3 DNA reads TGTGCCAGCAGCTCGGGACCCCAGGAGACCCAGTACTTC.

The rearrangement uses TRBV14 and TRBJ2-1; no clear D gene. The CDR3 totals 11 residues. Trimming took 1 base from V and 9 from J, leaving 4 bases between them. Germline CDR1 is SGHDN and CDR2 is FVKESK. CDR3 sequence: CASSQVSEQFF. The CDR3 nucleotides are TGTGCCAGCAGCCAAGTAAGTGAGCAGTTCTTC.

As regards this clonotype: A junction end diverges from the germline sequence, so it may reflect a read error. V is TRBV15 and J is TRBJ2-2, with D perhaps assigned TRBD1 or TRBD2 (6 bases each). Germline V gives CDR1 LNHNV, CDR2 YYDKDF (reference sequence). The CDR3 sequence is 16 residues long. This CDR3 is CATSNREGGNTGGLFF. In DNA form, the CDR3 reads TGTGCCACCAGCAACCGGGAAGGGGGGAACACCGGGGGGCTGTTTTTT.

This clonotype has ten or more counts. The CDR3 nucleotides are TGTGCCAGCAGGGGACTAGCGGGAGGTACCTACAATGAGCAGTTCTTC. Translation gives CASRGLAGGTYNEQFF. The rearrangement links TRBV12-3 or TRBV12-4 to TRBJ2-1; 15 bases line up with TRBD2. V shed 6 bases, J shed 2 bases, and the junction held 2 bases outside the gene matches. CDR3 size: 16 residues.

This clonotype was counted many times. The DNA for the CDR3 is TGTGCCAGCAGATTTACGTCCTCACCCCAGGGCGAGCAGTACTTC. Translated: CASRFTSSPQGEQYF. The rearrangement uses TRBV6-1 and TRBJ2-7; maybe TRBD1 (5 bases). Between the trimmed V and J ends, which lost 6 bases and 6 bases, there was a span of 21 bases. The CDR3 totals 15 residues. Per the germline V gene, CDR1 is MNHNS and CDR2 is SASEGT.

This clonotype was picked up many times. This chain connects TRBV4-2 to TRBJ2-3; perhaps TRBD1 as D (6 bases). Trimming left V 5 bases short and J 1 base short, with 16 bases between. CDR1 is LGHNA and CDR2 is YNFKEQ in the germline V gene. This CDR3 is built from 16 residues. The CDR3 DNA sequence: TGTGCCAGCAGCGCCTGGACAGATCAGCGCACAGATACGCAGTATTTT. Translation gives CASSAWTDQRTDTQYF.

This chain joins TRBV2 and TRBJ2-5; 8 bases are a match to TRBD2. Losses at the gene ends were 6 bases for V and 2 bases for J; bases not matched to a gene: 8. Germline V gene sequence: CDR1 SNHLY, CDR2 FYNNEI. The CDR3 has 15 residues. The CDR3 here is CASRSGTRIQETQYF. CDR3 coding DNA: TGTGCCAGCAGGTCCGGGACTAGGATTCAAGAGACCCAGTACTTC.

The chain joins TRBV12-3 or TRBV12-4 to TRBJ2-2; 8 bases fit TRBD2. V was clipped by 5 bases and J by 6 bases; unmatched bases: 8. CDR3 length equals 15 residues. The CDR3 nucleotides read TGTGCCAGCAGTAGAACGGGACTAGACTCCGGGGAGCTGTTTTTT. This sequence encodes CASSRTGLDSGELFF.

In its sample, this clonotype was seen a few times. The gene calls are TRBV13 and TRBJ2-1; 7 nucleotides align to TRBD1. The CDR3 contains 19 residues. J lost 4 bases, V lost 7 bases, and 22 bases had no gene match. CDR1 and CDR2 (germline): PRHDT, FYEKMQ (reference sequence). This CDR3 is CASTELGEGALVHYNEQFF. The DNA for the CDR3 is TGTGCCAGCACCGAACTAGGTGAGGGGGCTTTAGTACATTACAATGAGCAGTTCTTC.

The chain employs TRBV27 and TRBJ2-7; D not resolved. The V and J ends lost 0 bases and 0 bases respectively, with 9 bases between them. The CDR3 runs to 15 residues. Per germline, CDR1 MNHEY and CDR2 SMNVEV (reference sequence). CDR3 amino acids: CASSLSGPLSYEQYF. Written as DNA, the CDR3 is TGTGCCAGCAGTTTATCCGGGCCCCTCTCCTACGAGCAGTACTTC.

The rearrangement joins TRBV7-8 to TRBJ1-1; unclear D gene. V dropped 1 base and J dropped 4 bases, with 10 bases sitting between them. Germline-derived CDR1 and CDR2 are SGHVS and FQNEAQ. The CDR3 consists of 14 residues. Written as DNA, the CDR3 is TGTGCCAGCAGCTTAGATCTACAGCCCACTGAAGCTTTCTTT. Translated: CASSLDLQPTEAFF.

This clonotype was recorded only once. V and J are TRBV7-2 and TRBJ2-3, with 11 nucleotides matching TRBD2. CDR1 and CDR2 from the germline V gene are SGHTA and FQGNSA. The CDR3 sequence is 14 residues long. The V segment lost 4 bases and the J segment 11 bases; nucleotides outside the gene matches: 8. This CDR3 is CASSYHPGLAEQYF. The DNA of the CDR3 is TGTGCCAGCAGCTACCATCCGGGACTAGCGGAGCAGTATTTT.

CDR3 loop: CASSIEGTRVSIYEQYF. The DNA of the CDR3 is TGTGCCAGTAGTATAGAAGGGACTAGGGTCTCCATCTACGAGCAGTACTTC. This chain joins TRBV19 and TRBJ2-7; 8 bases align to TRBD2. The junction had 10 bases not matched to a gene; V was cut back by 0 bases and J by 3 bases. Looked up from germline, CDR1 is LNHDA and CDR2 is SQIVND (reference sequence). The CDR3 is 17 residues long.